This T cell receptor (beta chain) was documented in a study of T cell responses to AZD1222 COVID-19 vaccine. Study background: Second-dose intervals of approximately 4 or approximately 12 weeks were pooled. General study findings and limits: In a largely white British group with more females than males, clonal diversity was possibly underestimated.

About this clone: What it binds is not known.

Germline V gene sequence: CDR1 SGHVS, CDR2 FNYEAQ. Trimming removed 5 bases from V and 4 bases from J, with 14 bases in between. The CDR3 consists of 15 residues. The repertoire was sequenced with immunoSEQ multiplex PCR; TCRdb's copy has only in-frame clones and lacks some. The sample contains more than 130,000 clones, 90% of which appear only once. This receptor was obtained from an adult in good health. This sequence joins TRBV7-6 and TRBJ1-4; a possible D gene is TRBD1 (5 bases). The sequencing used peripheral blood, collected on day 0 of AZD1222 vaccination. The CDR3 sequence is CASSPRWGVNEKLFF. The CDR3, as DNA: TGTGCCAGCAGCCCCCGATGGGGGGTTAATGAAAAACTGTTTTTT.